The rows below give T cell receptor beta chains drawn from one sample of a study of blood T cell repertoires in COVID-19. Data came from immunoSEQ multiplex PCR; TCRdb stores just in-frame clones and leaves some out. The data show around 130,000 clones, roughly 85% seen once. The sequenced sample was peripheral blood. The receptors originated from a human donor in a cohort sampled during active COVID-19. CDR3s include the opening cysteine and the closing phenylalanine or tryptophan. The order of the fields is CDR3 protein, CDR3 DNA, J gene, V gene, D gene, clone size. D genes are given only for firm matches. Clone size is stated in some rows and not others, as once, few, many or a class when expanded.

CASSPRAGSSYNEQFF TGTGCCAGCAGCCCCCGGGCGGGAAGCTCCTACAATGAGCAGTTCTTC TRBJ2-1 TRBV9 - -
CASSFFGGGKNQPQHF TGTGCCAGCAGTTTTTTCGGTGGAGGTAAGAATCAGCCCCAGCATTTT TRBJ1-5 TRBV27 - -
CASSPGGGLNEQYF TGTGCCAGCAGTCCCGGGGGGGGTCTGAACGAGCAGTACTTC TRBJ2-7 TRBV27 TRBD2 -
CAWSVWPGVEKLFF TGTGCCTGGAGTGTATGGCCAGGTGTAGAAAAACTGTTTTTT TRBJ1-4 TRBV30 - -
CASSPAGLGYGYTF TGTGCCAGCTCACCAGCGGGACTCGGCTATGGCTACACCTTC TRBJ1-2 TRBV18 - few
CASSLSPGSGNTIYF TGTGCCAGCAGCCTTTCCCCCGGCTCTGGAAACACCATATATTTT TRBJ1-3 TRBV7-6 - -
CACPPFGYNSPLHF TGCGCCTGTCCCCCGTTCGGCTATAATTCACCCCTCCACTTT TRBJ1-6 TRBV5-1 - -
CASSLGGSEKLFF TGTGCCAGCAGCCTAGGGGGCAGTGAAAAACTGTTTTTT TRBJ1-4 TRBV7-9 TRBD1 -
CASSQSQRATYEQYF TGTGCCAGCAGCCAATCGCAGCGTGCTACCTACGAGCAGTACTTC TRBJ2-7 TRBV3-1/TRBV3-2 - -
CATSRSRDRSSPLHF TGTGCCACCAGCAGATCCCGGGACAGATCATCACCCCTCCACTTT TRBJ1-6 TRBV15 TRBD1 -
CASSTDRGGGYTF TGTGCCAGTAGTACCGACAGGGGCGGCGGCTACACCTTC TRBJ1-2 TRBV19 TRBD1 -
CASSYGDRGAYEQYF TGTGCCAGCAGCTACGGGGACAGGGGCGCCTACGAGCAGTACTTC TRBJ2-7 TRBV7-3 TRBD1 -
CASSIEQGTRVRIEQFF TGTGCCAGTAGTATAGAACAGGGTACCCGCGTTAGGATTGAGCAGTTCTTC TRBJ2-1 TRBV19 - once
CASSLGNSAGSYNSPLHF TGTGCCAGCAGCTTAGGGAATTCAGCAGGGTCCTATAATTCACCCCTCCACTTT TRBJ1-6 TRBV7-9 - once
CASTWGQGWTEAFF TGTGCCAGTACTTGGGGACAGGGATGGACTGAAGCTTTCTTT TRBJ1-1 TRBV19 TRBD1 -
CASSHGGGAGQYF TGTGCCAGCAGCCACGGCGGGGGCGCCGGGCAGTACTTC TRBJ2-7 TRBV3-1/TRBV3-2 - -
CASSLGGANTEAFF TGTGCCAGCAGCCTTGGAGGGGCTAACACTGAAGCTTTCTTT TRBJ1-1 TRBV9 - -
CASSGRGGNGYTF TGCGCCAGCAGTGGGAGGGGGGGCAATGGCTACACCTTC TRBJ1-2 TRBV10-2 - -
CASSEGVGGGTYNEQFF TGTGCCAGCAGTGAAGGGGTCGGGGGGGGCACCTACAACGAGCAGTTCTTC TRBJ2-1 TRBV2 TRBD2 -
CASSSGTLDEQYF TGTGCCAGCAGTTCAGGGACTTTAGACGAGCAGTACTTC TRBJ2-7 TRBV27 - -
CASNILSAPNSPLHF TGTGCCAGCAATATACTATCGGCCCCTAATTCACCCCTCCACTTT TRBJ1-6 TRBV6-5 - -
CAWGDRGRSPLHF TGTGCCTGGGGGGACAGGGGGCGTTCACCCCTCCACTTT TRBJ1-6 TRBV30 TRBD1 -
CASSLIGATLRYNEQFF TGCGCCAGCAGCCTTATTGGGGCCACCCTTCGCTACAATGAGCAGTTCTTC TRBJ2-1 TRBV5-1 - -
CASTYSIDREAFF TGTGCCAGCACCTACTCAATCGACAGGGAAGCTTTCTTT TRBJ1-1 TRBV6-5 - -
CASSFPGVRYTF TGTGCCAGCAGTTTCCCAGGGGTTCGCTACACCTTC TRBJ1-2 TRBV12-3/TRBV12-4 - -
CASSLSDRNTDTQYF TGCGCCAGCAGCTTGTCGGACAGAAACACAGATACGCAGTATTTT TRBJ2-3 TRBV5-1 - -
CASSPMGQSYSYEQYF TGTGCCAGCAGCCCAATGGGACAGTCCTACTCCTACGAGCAGTACTTC TRBJ2-7 TRBV9 TRBD1 -
CASSRQGTDTQYF TGTGCCAGCAGCAGGCAGGGCACAGATACGCAGTATTTT TRBJ2-3 TRBV7-2 - -
CASSSLWTGETETQYF TGTGCCAGCAGTTCCCTCTGGACAGGGGAGACAGAGACCCAGTACTTC TRBJ2-5 TRBV28 TRBD1 -
CATSDSGTGNTEAFF TGTGCCACCAGTGATTCCGGGACAGGGAACACTGAAGCTTTCTTT TRBJ1-1 TRBV24-1 TRBD1 -
CASSLGGPVHEQFF TGTGCCAGCAGCTTGGGGGGGCCGGTCCATGAGCAGTTCTTC TRBJ2-1 TRBV5-4 - -
CASSLTGGGGYTF TGCGCCAGCAGCCTGACAGGGGGCGGAGGCTACACCTTC TRBJ1-2 TRBV4-3 TRBD1 -
CASSQEITGSSGNTIYF TGCGCCAGCAGCCAAGAAATAACGGGAAGCTCTGGAAACACCATATATTTT TRBJ1-3 TRBV4-3 - -
CASSLGTSGTDTQYF TGTGCCAGCAGCCTCGGGACTAGCGGGACAGATACGCAGTATTTT TRBJ2-3 TRBV6-2/TRBV6-3 TRBD2 few
CASSFASGGPTSTDTQYF TGTGCCAGCAGCTTTGCTAGCGGGGGTCCCACTAGCACAGATACGCAGTATTTT TRBJ2-3 TRBV5-5 TRBD2 -
CASSGQNQETQYF TGTGCCAGTAGTGGACAGAACCAAGAGACCCAGTACTTC TRBJ2-5 TRBV19 - -
CASSLGRVQETQYF TGTGCCAGCAGCTTGGGGCGGGTCCAAGAGACCCAGTACTTC TRBJ2-5 TRBV5-4 - -